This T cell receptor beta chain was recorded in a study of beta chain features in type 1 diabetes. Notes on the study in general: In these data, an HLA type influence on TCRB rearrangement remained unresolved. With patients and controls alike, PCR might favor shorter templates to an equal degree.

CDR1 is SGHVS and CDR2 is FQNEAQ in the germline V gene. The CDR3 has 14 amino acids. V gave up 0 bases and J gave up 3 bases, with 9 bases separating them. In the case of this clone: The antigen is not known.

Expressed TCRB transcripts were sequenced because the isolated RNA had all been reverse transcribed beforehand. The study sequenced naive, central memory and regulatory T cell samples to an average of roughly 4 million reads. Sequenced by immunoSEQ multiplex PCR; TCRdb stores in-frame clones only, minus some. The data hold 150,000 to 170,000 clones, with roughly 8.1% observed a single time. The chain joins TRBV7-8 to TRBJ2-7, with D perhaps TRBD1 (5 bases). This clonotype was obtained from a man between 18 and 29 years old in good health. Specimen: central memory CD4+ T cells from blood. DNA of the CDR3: TGTGCCAGCAGCTTAGCGTTCCAGGGCTACGAGCAGTACTTC. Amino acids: CASSLAFQGYEQYF.